What follows is one T cell receptor beta chain and its context. The data originate from a study of T cell changes during pregnancy in multiple sclerosis. Libraries were prepared by immunoSEQ multiplex PCR; TCRdb keeps only in-frame clonotypes and omits some of them. The top ten clones hold approximately 0.44% of a sample with tens of thousands of clones, 75% to 95% of them seen once. This CDR3 spans 15 amino acids. V was pared by 6 bases and J by 6 bases, with 9 bases of the junction left unmatched. Germline assignment: CDR1 LNHDA and CDR2 SQIVND (reference sequence). The material was CD4+ T cells from peripheral blood mononuclear cells, obtained in the second trimester of pregnancy. This receptor was identified in a female donor in good health, enrolled as a control in a pregnancy study. The chain has TRBV19 and TRBJ2-1, with 9 bases identical to TRBD2. The CDR3 DNA reads TGTGCCAGTAGCCGGAGGGGCGGGAGGGCCAATGAGCAGTTCTTC. Amino acid sequence: CASSRRGGRANEQFF.